The T cell receptor (beta chain) under discussion was sequenced for a study of blood T cell repertoires in COVID-19. Study at large: The United States, Italy and Spain provided the acute and convalescent COVID-19 samples. In each case, the material was cDNA or gDNA derived from T cells, B-cell-depleted T cells, or PBMCs.

Germline CDR1 and CDR2: SGDLS and YYNGEE. V gave up 1 base and J gave up 1 base, with 11 bases separating them. The CDR3 runs 15 residues. Original methodology: For nucleated cells, counts were estimated from reference gene primer amplification. The protocol was immunoSEQ multiplex PCR, while the TCRdb copy is restricted to in-frame clones and leaves out a portion. V and J calls and clone size are given by that table; D and trimming were obtained from the DNA. The sample records approximately 210,000 clones, more than 65% being singletons. V is TRBV9 and J is TRBJ1-1, with D perhaps matching TRBD1 (5 bases). The receptor's source is an elderly woman with acute or convalescent COVID-19. The source material was peripheral blood. The CDR3 region has the DNA TGTGCCAGCAGCGTACAGGGTTGGGGGAACACTGAAGCTTTCTTT. Encoded protein: CASSVQGWGNTEAFF.